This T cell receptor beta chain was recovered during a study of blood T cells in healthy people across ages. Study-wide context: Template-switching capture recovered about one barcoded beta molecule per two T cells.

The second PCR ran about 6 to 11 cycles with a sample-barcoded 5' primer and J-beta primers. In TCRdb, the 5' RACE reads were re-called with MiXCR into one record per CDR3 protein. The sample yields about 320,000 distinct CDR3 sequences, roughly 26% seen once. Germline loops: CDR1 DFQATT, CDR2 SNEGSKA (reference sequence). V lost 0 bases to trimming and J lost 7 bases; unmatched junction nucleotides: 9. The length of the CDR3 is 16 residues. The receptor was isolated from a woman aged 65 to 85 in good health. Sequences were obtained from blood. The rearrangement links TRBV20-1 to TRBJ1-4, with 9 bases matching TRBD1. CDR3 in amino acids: CSAREQDRGIGEKLFF. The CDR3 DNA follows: TGCAGTGCTAGAGAACAGGACAGGGGTATTGGTGAAAAACTGTTTTTT.